Listed here is a single T cell receptor (beta chain). The data were taken from a study of PD-1 blockade in classical Hodgkin lymphoma. Assay: immunoSEQ multiplex PCR; the TCRdb copy retains only in-frame clones and omits some. The sample lists 90,000 to 100,000 clones, roughly 79% occurring once. Germline V gene lookup returns CDR1 MNHEY and CDR2 SVGAGI. Trimming cost V 11 bases and J 4 bases, with 14 bases left between them. The CDR3 totals 12 residues. All patients relapsed after autologous stem cell transplantation, and brentuximab vedotin exposure varied. Material: peripheral blood mononuclear cells (PBMCs), obtained before the second cycle of nivolumab. This clonotype was obtained from a human donor with classical Hodgkin lymphoma. J is TRBJ1-1 and V is TRBV6-5, with a possible D match to TRBD1 (6 bases). The CDR3 reads CASLGGPTEAFF. CDR3 bases: TGTGCCTCGTTGGGGGGGCCCACTGAAGCTTTCTTT.